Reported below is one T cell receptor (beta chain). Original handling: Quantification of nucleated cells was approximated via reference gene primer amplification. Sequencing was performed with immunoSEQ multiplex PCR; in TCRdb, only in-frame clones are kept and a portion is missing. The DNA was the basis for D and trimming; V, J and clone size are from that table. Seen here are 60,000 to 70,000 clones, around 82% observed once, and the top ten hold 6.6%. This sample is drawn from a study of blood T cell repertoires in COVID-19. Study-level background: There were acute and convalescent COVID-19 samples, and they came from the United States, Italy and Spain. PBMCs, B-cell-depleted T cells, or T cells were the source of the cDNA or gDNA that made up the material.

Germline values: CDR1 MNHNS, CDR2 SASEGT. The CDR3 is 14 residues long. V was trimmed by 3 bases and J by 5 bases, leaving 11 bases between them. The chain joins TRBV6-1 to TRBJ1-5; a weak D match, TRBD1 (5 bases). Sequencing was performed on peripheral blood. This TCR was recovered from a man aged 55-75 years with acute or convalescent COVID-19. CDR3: CASSDFRDDQPQHF. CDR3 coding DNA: TGTGCCAGCAGTGATTTCAGGGATGATCAGCCCCAGCATTTT.